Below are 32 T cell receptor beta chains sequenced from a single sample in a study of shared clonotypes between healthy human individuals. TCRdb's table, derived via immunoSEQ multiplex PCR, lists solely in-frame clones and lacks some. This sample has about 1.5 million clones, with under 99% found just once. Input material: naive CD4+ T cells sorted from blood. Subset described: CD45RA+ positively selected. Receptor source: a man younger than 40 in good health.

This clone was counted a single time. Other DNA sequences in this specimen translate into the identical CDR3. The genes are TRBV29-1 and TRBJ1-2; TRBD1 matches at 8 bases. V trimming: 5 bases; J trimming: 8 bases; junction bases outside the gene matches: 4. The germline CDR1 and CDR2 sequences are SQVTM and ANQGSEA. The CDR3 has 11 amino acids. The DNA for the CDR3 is TGCAGCGTTCAGGGGGCAGGGGGCTACACCTTC. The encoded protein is CSVQGAGGYTF. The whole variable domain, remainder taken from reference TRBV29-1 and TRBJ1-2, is SAVISQKPSRDICQRGTSLTIQCQVDSQVTMMFWYRQQPGQSLTLIATANQGSEATYESGFVIDKFPISRPNLTFSTLTVSNMSPEDSSIYLCSVQGAGGYTFGSGTRLTVV.

Written as DNA, the CDR3 is TGTGCCAGCAGCTTAGATGAACAGGGTTCCTACAATGAGCAGTTCTTC. This translates into CASSLDEQGSYNEQFF. The gene calls are TRBV11-3 and TRBJ2-1; D perhaps matches TRBD1 (6 bases). This CDR3 has 16 amino acids. V lost 0 bases and J 1 base, leaving 10 bases between the germline ends. Germline V CDR1 and CDR2: SGHNT, YENEEA.

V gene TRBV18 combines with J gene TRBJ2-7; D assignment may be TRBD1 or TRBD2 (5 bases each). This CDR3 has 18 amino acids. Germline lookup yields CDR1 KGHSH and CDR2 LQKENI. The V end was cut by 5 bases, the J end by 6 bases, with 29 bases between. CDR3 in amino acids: CASSATGTFGRSRIEQYF. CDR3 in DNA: TGTGCCAGCTCAGCCACCGGGACCTTCGGGCGCTCCCGCATCGAGCAGTACTTC.

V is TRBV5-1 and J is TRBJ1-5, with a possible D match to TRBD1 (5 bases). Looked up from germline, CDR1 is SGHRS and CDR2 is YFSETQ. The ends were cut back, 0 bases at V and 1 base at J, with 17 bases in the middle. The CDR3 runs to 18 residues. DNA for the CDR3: TGCGCCAGCAGCTTGGCCGCAGGGCTTGAGTGGAGCAATCAGCCCCAGCATTTT. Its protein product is CASSLAAGLEWSNQPQHF. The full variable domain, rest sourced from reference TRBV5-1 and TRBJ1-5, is KAGVTQTPRYLIKTRGQQVTLSCSPISGHRSVSWYQQTPGQGLQFLFEYFSETQRNKGNFPGRFSGRQFSNSRSEMNVSTLELGDSALYLCASSLAAGLEWSNQPQHFGDGTRLSIL.

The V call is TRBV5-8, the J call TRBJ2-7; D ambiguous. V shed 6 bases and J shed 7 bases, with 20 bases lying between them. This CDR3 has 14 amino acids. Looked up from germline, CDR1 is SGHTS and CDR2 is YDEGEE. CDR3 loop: CASTLSITYGEQYF. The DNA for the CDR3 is TGTGCCAGCACCCTCTCTATCACCTACGGGGAGCAGTACTTC.

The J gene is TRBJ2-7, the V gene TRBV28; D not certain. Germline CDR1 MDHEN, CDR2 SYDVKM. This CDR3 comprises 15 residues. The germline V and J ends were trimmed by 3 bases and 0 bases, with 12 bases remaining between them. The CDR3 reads CASSFGSEYSYEQYF. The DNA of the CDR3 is TGTGCCAGCAGTTTCGGCTCGGAATACTCCTACGAGCAGTACTTC.

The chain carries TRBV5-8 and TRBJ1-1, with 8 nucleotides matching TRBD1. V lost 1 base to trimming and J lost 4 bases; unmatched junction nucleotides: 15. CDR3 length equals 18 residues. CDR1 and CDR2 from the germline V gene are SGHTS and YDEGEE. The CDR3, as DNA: TGTGCCAGCAGCTTGCTTGGGACAGGCGCCCCCCGGACCACTGAAGCTTTCTTT. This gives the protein CASSLLGTGAPRTTEAFF.

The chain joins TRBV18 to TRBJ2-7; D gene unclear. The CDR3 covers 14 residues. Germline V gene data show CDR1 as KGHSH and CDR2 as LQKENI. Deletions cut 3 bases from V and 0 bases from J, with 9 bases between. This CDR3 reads CASSPRADSYEQYF. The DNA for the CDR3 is TGTGCCAGCTCACCCCGGGCAGACTCCTACGAGCAGTACTTC.

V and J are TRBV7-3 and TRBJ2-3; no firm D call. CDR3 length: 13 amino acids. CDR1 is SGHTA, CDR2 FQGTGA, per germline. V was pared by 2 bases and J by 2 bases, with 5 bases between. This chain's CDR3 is CASSLGHTDTQYF. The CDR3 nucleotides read TGTGCCAGCAGCTTAGGGCACACAGATACGCAGTATTTT.

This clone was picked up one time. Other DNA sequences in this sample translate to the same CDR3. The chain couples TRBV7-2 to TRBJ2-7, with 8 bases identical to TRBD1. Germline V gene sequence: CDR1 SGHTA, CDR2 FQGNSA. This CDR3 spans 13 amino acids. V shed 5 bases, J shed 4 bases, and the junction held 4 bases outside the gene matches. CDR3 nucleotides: TGTGCCAGCAGCCCAAGACAGGGGTACGAGCAGTACTTC. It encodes CASSPRQGYEQYF.

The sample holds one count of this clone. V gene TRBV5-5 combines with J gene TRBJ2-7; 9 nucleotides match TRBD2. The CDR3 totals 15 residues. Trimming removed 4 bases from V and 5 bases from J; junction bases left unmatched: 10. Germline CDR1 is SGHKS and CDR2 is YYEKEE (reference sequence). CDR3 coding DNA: TGTGCCAGCAGCCCTCTGACTAGCGGACTCGACGAGCAGTACTTC. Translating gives CASSPLTSGLDEQYF.

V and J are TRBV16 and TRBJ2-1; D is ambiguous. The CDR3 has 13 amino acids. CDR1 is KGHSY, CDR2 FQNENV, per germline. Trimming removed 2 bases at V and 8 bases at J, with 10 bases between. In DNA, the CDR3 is TGTGCCAGCAGCCAAAGCTCTACGTATGAGCAGTTCTTC. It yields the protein CASSQSSTYEQFF.

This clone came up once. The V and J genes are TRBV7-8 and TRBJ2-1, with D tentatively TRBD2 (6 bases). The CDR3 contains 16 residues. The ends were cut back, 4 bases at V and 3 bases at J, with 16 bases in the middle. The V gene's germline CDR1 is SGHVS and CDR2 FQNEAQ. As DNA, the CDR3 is TGTGCCAGCAGCTCCGATGGGCTAGCGAACTACAATGAGCAGTTCTTC. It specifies CASSSDGLANYNEQFF.

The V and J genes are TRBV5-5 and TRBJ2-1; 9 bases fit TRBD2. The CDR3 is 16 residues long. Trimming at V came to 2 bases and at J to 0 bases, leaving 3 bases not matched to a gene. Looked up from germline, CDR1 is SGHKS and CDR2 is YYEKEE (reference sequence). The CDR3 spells CASSFLAGSSYNEQFF. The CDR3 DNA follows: TGTGCCAGCAGCTTTCTAGCGGGAAGCTCCTACAATGAGCAGTTCTTC. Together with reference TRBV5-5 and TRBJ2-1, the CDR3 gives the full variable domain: DAGVTQSPTHLIKTRGQQVTLRCSPISGHKSVSWYQQVLGQGPQFIFQYYEKEERGRGNFPDRFSARQFPNYSSELNVNALLLGDSALYLCASSFLAGSSYNEQFFGPGTRLTVL.

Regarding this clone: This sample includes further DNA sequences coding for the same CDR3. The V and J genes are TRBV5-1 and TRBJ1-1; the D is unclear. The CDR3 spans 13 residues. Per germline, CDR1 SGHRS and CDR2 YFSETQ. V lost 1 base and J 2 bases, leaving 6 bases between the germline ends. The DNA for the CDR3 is TGCGCCAGCAGCTTGAACAGCAACACTGAAGCTTTCTTT. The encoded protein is CASSLNSNTEAFF.

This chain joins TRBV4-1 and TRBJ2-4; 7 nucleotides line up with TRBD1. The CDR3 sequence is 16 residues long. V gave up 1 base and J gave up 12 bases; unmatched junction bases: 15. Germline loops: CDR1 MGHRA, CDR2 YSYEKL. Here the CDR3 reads CASSQGYGDRDPRQYF. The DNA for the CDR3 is TGCGCCAGCAGCCAAGGCTACGGAGACAGGGACCCTCGTCAGTACTTC.

The CDR3 nucleotides are TGTGCCAGCAGCTTACTCGGACACGTCTACGAGCAGTACTTC. Its protein is CASSLLGHVYEQYF. This rearrangement joins TRBV11-2 to TRBJ2-7; D might be TRBD1 (5 bases). CDR1 and CDR2 from the germline V gene are SGHAT and FQNNGV. V lost 2 bases, J lost 3 bases, and 11 bases lay in between. The CDR3 totals 14 residues.

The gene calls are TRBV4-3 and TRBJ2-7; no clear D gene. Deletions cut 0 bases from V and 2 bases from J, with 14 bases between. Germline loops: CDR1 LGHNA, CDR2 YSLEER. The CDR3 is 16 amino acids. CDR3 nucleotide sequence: TGCGCCAGCAGCCAAGATCCTGCGGACGGAGCCTACGAGCAGTACTTC. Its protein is CASSQDPADGAYEQYF.

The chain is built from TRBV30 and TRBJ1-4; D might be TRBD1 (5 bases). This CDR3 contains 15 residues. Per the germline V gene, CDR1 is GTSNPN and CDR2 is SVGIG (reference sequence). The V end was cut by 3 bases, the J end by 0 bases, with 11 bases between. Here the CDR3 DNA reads TGTGCCTGGAGACGAGGGGTTTCAACTAATGAAAAACTGTTTTTT. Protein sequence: CAWRRGVSTNEKLFF.

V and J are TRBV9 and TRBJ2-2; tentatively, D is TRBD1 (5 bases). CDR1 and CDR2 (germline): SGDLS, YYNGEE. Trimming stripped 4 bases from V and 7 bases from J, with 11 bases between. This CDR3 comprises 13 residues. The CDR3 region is CASSKLGHGELFF. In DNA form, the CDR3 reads TGTGCCAGCAGCAAATTGGGGCACGGGGAGCTGTTTTTT.

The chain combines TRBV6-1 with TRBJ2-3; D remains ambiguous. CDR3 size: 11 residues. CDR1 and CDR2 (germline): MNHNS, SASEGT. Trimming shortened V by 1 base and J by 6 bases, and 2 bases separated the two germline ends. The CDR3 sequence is CASSEGDTQYF. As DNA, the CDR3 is TGTGCCAGCAGTGAAGGTGATACGCAGTATTTT.

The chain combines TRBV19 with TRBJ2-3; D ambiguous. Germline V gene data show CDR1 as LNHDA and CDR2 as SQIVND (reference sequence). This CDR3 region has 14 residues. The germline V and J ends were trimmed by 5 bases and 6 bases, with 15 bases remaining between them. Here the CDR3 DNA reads TGTGCCAGTAGTCTAGGACCGGGTAGGGATACGCAGTATTTT. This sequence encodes CASSLGPGRDTQYF.

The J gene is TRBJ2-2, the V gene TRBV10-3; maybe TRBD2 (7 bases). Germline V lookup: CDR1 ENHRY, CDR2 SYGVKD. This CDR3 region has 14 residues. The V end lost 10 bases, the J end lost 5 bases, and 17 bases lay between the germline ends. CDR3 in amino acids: CATHREGRTGELFF. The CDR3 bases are TGTGCCACCCACAGGGAGGGAAGGACCGGGGAGCTGTTTTTT.

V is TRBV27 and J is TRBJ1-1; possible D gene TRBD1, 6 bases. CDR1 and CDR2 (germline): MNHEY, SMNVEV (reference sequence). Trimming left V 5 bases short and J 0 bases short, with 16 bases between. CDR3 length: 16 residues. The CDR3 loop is CASSPEGGRLNTEAFF. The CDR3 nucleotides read TGTGCCAGCAGTCCGGAAGGGGGTCGGTTGAACACTGAAGCTTTCTTT.

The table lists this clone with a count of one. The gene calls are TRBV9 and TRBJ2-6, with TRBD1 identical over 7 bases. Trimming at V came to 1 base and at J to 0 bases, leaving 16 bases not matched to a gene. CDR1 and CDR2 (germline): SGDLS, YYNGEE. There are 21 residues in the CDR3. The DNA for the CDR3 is TGTGCCAGCAGCGTAAGGAATCCGGGACAGTCCTTTTACTCTGGGGCCAACGTCCTGACTTTC. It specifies CASSVRNPGQSFYSGANVLTF.

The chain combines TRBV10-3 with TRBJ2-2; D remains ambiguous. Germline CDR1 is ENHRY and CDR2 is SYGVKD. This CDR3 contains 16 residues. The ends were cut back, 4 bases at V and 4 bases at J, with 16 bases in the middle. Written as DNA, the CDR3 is TGTGCCATCAGTGTCTTGGAGACCACTGGCACCGGGGAGCTGTTTTTT. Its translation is CAISVLETTGTGELFF.

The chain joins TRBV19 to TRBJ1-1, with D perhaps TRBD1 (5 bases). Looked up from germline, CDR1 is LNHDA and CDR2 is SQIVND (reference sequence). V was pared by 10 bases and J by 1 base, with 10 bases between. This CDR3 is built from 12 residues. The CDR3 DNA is TGTGCCAATTTGGGGCAGAACACTGAAGCTTTCTTT. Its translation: CANLGQNTEAFF.

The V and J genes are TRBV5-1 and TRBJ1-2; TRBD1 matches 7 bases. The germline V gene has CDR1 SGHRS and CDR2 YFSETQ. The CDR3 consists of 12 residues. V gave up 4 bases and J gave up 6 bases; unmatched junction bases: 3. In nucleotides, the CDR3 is TGCGCCAGCAGCCGGGGGACAGATGGCTACACCTTC. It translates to CASSRGTDGYTF.

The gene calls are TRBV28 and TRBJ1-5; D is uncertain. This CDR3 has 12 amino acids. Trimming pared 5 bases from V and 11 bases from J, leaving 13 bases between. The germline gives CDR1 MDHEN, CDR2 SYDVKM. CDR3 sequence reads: CASSLDGNTQHF. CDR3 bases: TGTGCCAGCAGTCTCGACGGGAACACCCAGCATTTT.

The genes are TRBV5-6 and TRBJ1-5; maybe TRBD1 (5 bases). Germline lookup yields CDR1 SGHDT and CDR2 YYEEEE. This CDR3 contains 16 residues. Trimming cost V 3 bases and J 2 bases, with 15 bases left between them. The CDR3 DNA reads TGTGCCAGCAGCTCCCTAGGGGATGGGGGCAATCAGCCCCAGCATTTT. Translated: CASSSLGDGGNQPQHF.

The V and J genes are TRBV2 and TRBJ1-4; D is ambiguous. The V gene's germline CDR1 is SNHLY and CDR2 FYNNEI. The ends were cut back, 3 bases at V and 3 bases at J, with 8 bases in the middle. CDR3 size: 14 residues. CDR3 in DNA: TGTGCCAGCAGTGATAGGTGGGCTAATGAAAAACTGTTTTTT. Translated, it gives CASSDRWANEKLFF.

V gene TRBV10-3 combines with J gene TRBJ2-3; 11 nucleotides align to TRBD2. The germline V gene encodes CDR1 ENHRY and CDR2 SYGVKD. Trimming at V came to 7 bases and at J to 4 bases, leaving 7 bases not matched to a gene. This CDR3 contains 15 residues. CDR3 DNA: TGTGCCATCAATCCGACTAGCGGGAACTCAGATACGCAGTATTTT. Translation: CAINPTSGNSDTQYF.